A single sample gave rise to the 27 T cell receptor beta chains below, sequenced in a study of T cell responses to AZD1222 COVID-19 vaccine. The method was immunoSEQ multiplex PCR; TCRdb's version includes in-frame clones alone and lacks a portion of them. This sample carries 95,000 to 150,000 clones, just over 90% of them seen once, and the ten largest clones take 7.2%. The specimen was peripheral blood, collected on day 0 of AZD1222 vaccination. These receptors came from an adult in good health.

The chain carries TRBV15 and TRBJ2-1; 7 nucleotides agree with TRBD2. J lost 8 bases, V lost 9 bases, and 16 bases had no gene match. The CDR3 has 15 residues. CDR1 LNHNV and CDR2 YYDKDF come from the germline V gene (reference sequence). The CDR3 nucleotides are TGTGCCACACTAAACCCTCTAGCGGAAATCGATGAGCAGTTCTTC. Protein product: CATLNPLAEIDEQFF.

V gene TRBV10-3 combines with J gene TRBJ2-4; TRBD2 agrees at 16 bases. CDR3 length: 19 residues. CDR1 and CDR2 (germline): ENHRY, SYGVKD. After removal of 5 bases from V and 1 base from J, the junction contained 8 bases not matched to a gene. The DNA of the CDR3 is TGTGCCATCAGTAGTCCGGGACTAGCGGGAGGGGGTGCCAAAAACATTCAGTACTTC. Its protein product is CAISSPGLAGGGAKNIQYF.

The rearrangement links TRBV14 to TRBJ2-5; possible D gene TRBD1, 6 bases. The CDR3 is 14 residues long. Germline-derived CDR1 and CDR2 are SGHDN and FVKESK. Trimming cost V 3 bases and J 0 bases, with 8 bases left between them. The chain's CDR3 is CASSQWDNQETQYF. For the CDR3, the DNA is TGTGCCAGCAGCCAGTGGGACAACCAAGAGACCCAGTACTTC.

The V gene is TRBV4-1, the J gene TRBJ2-1, with D possibly TRBD1 on 5 matching bases. With 2 bases removed from V and 10 bases from J, the gap between germline ends came to 15 bases. Germline CDR1 MGHRA, CDR2 YSYEKL. The CDR3 covers 14 residues. Written as DNA, the CDR3 is TGCGCCAGCAGCCAACGTATAGATCGGACAGAGCAGTTCTTC. Encoded protein: CASSQRIDRTEQFF.

This chain links TRBV10-3 with TRBJ2-3; the match to TRBD1 covers 7 bases. Germline V gene sequence: CDR1 ENHRY, CDR2 SYGVKD. CDR3 length: 16 amino acids. Trimming removed 7 bases from V and 2 bases from J; junction bases left unmatched: 12. CDR3 region: CAINVSPGGTTDTQYF. In DNA form, the CDR3 reads TGTGCCATCAATGTGAGTCCAGGGGGTACCACAGATACGCAGTATTTT.

This chain links TRBV15 with TRBJ2-4; D may be TRBD1 (6 bases). V was shortened by 5 bases and J by 0 bases, with 11 bases between the two germline ends. The CDR3 covers 15 residues. Germline-derived CDR1 and CDR2 are LNHNV and YYDKDF (reference sequence). CDR3 in DNA: TGTGCCACCAGCCGCCCAGGGGTAGCCAAAAACATTCAGTACTTC. It is translated as CATSRPGVAKNIQYF.

This clone was seen a single time. This sequence joins TRBV28 and TRBJ2-5; D is perhaps TRBD1 (6 bases). Trimming removed 2 bases at V and 1 base at J, with 11 bases between. Germline lookup yields CDR1 MDHEN and CDR2 SYDVKM. This CDR3 has 15 amino acids. The CDR3 coding sequence is TGTGCCAGCAGTTTAGGGGGCGCAGTCCAAGAGACCCAGTACTTC. Protein product: CASSLGGAVQETQYF.

V and J are TRBV28 and TRBJ2-3; the D is unclear. Trimming removed 7 bases at V and 4 bases at J, with 33 bases between. CDR1 is MDHEN and CDR2 is SYDVKM in the germline V gene. The CDR3 has 20 amino acids. This chain's CDR3 is CASTSPLSRRPQGSADTQYF. CDR3 in DNA: TGTGCCAGCACGTCGCCATTAAGTCGGAGACCCCAAGGTTCCGCAGATACGCAGTATTTT. The full variable domain, completed using reference TRBV28 and TRBJ2-3, is DVKVTQSSRYLVKRTGEKVFLECVQDMDHENMFWYRQDPGLGLRLIYFSYDVKMKEKGDIPEGYSVSREKKERFSLILESASTNQTSMYLCASTSPLSRRPQGSADTQYFGPGTRLTVL.

The chain joins TRBV6-1 to TRBJ2-7, with D tentatively TRBD2 (5 bases). V was clipped by 3 bases and J by 4 bases, with 13 bases between them. The CDR3 is 14 amino acids. Germline CDR1 and CDR2: MNHNS and SASEGT. CDR3 in amino acids: CASSEAVPGYEQYF. The CDR3 DNA reads as TGTGCCAGCAGTGAGGCCGTCCCGGGGTACGAGCAGTACTTC.

The V gene is TRBV10-3, the J gene TRBJ1-1, with 8 positions matching TRBD1. CDR1 and CDR2 (germline): ENHRY, SYGVKD. V gave up 2 bases and J gave up 10 bases; unmatched junction bases: 12. The CDR3 has 15 amino acids. The CDR3 reads CAISEVKRTGLLAFF. The CDR3 region has the DNA TGTGCCATCAGTGAGGTTAAACGGACAGGGCTCTTAGCTTTCTTT.

This clone appeared once. This sequence joins TRBV20-1 and TRBJ1-2; the D gene is possibly TRBD1 (6 bases). CDR1 is DFQATT and CDR2 is SNEGSKA in the germline V gene (reference sequence). This CDR3 comprises 15 residues. V was shortened by 3 bases and J by 4 bases, with 18 bases between the two germline ends. CDR3 bases: TGCAGTGCTAGTCCATTCTCCGGGGGCGCCTATGGCTACACCTTC. This encodes CSASPFSGGAYGYTF.

This clone is a singleton in its sample. The chain couples TRBV18 to TRBJ1-5; D not certain. The CDR3 has 12 residues. V lost 5 bases and J 4 bases, leaving 6 bases between the germline ends. The germline V gene encodes CDR1 KGHSH and CDR2 LQKENI. Here the CDR3 DNA reads TGTGCCAGCTCAAACCCTAATCAGCCCCAGCATTTT. Protein: CASSNPNQPQHF.

The V call is TRBV7-9, the J call TRBJ2-7, with 9 bases matching TRBD1. With 5 bases clipped from V and 6 bases from J, the junction kept 8 bases outside the gene matches. CDR1 and CDR2 from the germline V gene are SEHNR and FQNEAQ (reference sequence). The CDR3 is 14 amino acids. In DNA, the CDR3 is TGTGCCAGCAGCCAGGGACAGGGAACTCCCGAGCAGTACTTC. Translated: CASSQGQGTPEQYF.

The chain couples TRBV27 to TRBJ1-4; the D is unclear. The V end lost 4 bases, the J end lost 6 bases, and 12 bases lay between the germline ends. Germline CDR1 reads MNHEY; CDR2 reads SMNVEV (reference sequence). The CDR3 runs 14 residues. The CDR3 nucleotides read TGTGCCAGCAGTTCCGGACGGGTGGATGAAAAACTGTTTTTT. This gives the protein CASSSGRVDEKLFF. The full variable domain, in which reference TRBV27 and TRBJ1-4 provide the parts outside the CDR3, is EAQVTQNPRYLITVTGKKLTVTCSQNMNHEYMSWYRQDPGLGLRQIYYSMNVEVTDKGDVPEGYKVSRKEKRNFPLILESPSPNQTSLYFCASSSGRVDEKLFFGSGTQLSVL.

The V gene is TRBV19, the J gene TRBJ1-5; 7 nucleotides align to TRBD1. CDR1 is LNHDA, CDR2 SQIVND, per germline (reference sequence). V lost 9 bases to trimming and J lost 3 bases; unmatched junction nucleotides: 11. The CDR3 covers 15 residues. CDR3 sequence: CASAGGGTDNQPQHF. The CDR3 DNA sequence: TGTGCCAGCGCAGGTGGAGGGACAGACAATCAGCCCCAGCATTTT.

V gene TRBV7-8 combines with J gene TRBJ2-3; no firm D call. This CDR3 region has 12 residues. Germline lookup yields CDR1 SGHVS and CDR2 FQNEAQ. V dropped 1 base and J dropped 6 bases, with 5 bases sitting between them. CDR3: CASSLGRDTQYF. CDR3 nucleotides: TGTGCCAGCAGCTTAGGTCGGGATACGCAGTATTTT.

The rearrangement links TRBV3-1 (or the pseudogene TRBV3-2) to TRBJ2-1, with D possibly being TRBD1 (11 bases). Germline V gives CDR1 LGHDT, CDR2 YNNKEL (reference sequence). The CDR3 consists of 18 residues. The germline V and J ends were trimmed by 6 bases and 9 bases, with 30 bases remaining between them. The CDR3 DNA sequence: TGTGCCAGCAGTTCCCGGGACAGGGGGAAGCGGGAGGGATCTGAGCAGTTCTTC. This translates into CASSSRDRGKREGSEQFF.

The J gene is TRBJ2-3, the V gene TRBV7-9; D is unresolved. V dropped 7 bases and J dropped 2 bases, with 19 bases sitting between them. Per germline, CDR1 SEHNR and CDR2 FQNEAQ (reference sequence). The CDR3 extends over 16 amino acids. DNA for the CDR3: TGTGCCAGCACCCCTACCTCCCGCCAGTACACAGATACGCAGTATTTT. This codes for CASTPTSRQYTDTQYF.

The chain employs TRBV19 and TRBJ1-5; D gene unclear. Per germline, CDR1 LNHDA and CDR2 SQIVND (reference sequence). The germline V and J ends were trimmed by 5 bases and 7 bases, with 15 bases remaining between them. The CDR3 is 14 amino acids. The CDR3 coding sequence is TGTGCCAGTAGTCATACGGAGGGCTTCCAGCCCCAGCATTTT. Encoded protein: CASSHTEGFQPQHF. Full variable domain (rest looked up from reference TRBV19 and TRBJ1-5): DGGITQSPKYLFRKEGQNVTLSCEQNLNHDAMYWYRQDPGQGLRLIYYSQIVNDFQKGDIAEGYSVSREKKESFPLTVTSAQKNPTAFYLCASSHTEGFQPQHFGDGTRLSIL.

This clone was picked up one time. This rearrangement joins TRBV5-6 to TRBJ2-1; D possibly corresponds to TRBD1 (5 bases). CDR3 length equals 14 residues. Trimming removed 0 bases at V and 7 bases at J, with 11 bases between. The germline CDR1 and CDR2 sequences are SGHDT and YYEEEE. The CDR3 bases are TGTGCCAGCAGCTTGGAAGGGGATTGGAATGAGCAGTTCTTC. Encoded protein: CASSLEGDWNEQFF.

A few counts support this clone. V is TRBV19 and J is TRBJ1-5; D is ambiguous. This CDR3 has 13 amino acids. V was cut by 7 bases and J by 5 bases, with 12 bases left in between. Per the germline V gene, CDR1 is LNHDA and CDR2 is SQIVND (reference sequence). As DNA, the CDR3 is TGTGCCAGTACCGTAGACGAATATCAGCCCCAGCATTTT. It specifies CASTVDEYQPQHF.

The rearrangement links TRBV7-9 to TRBJ1-2; D gene ambiguous. The V gene lost 4 bases and the J gene lost 0 bases, with 18 bases spanning the gap. Germline loops: CDR1 SEHNR, CDR2 FQNEAQ (reference sequence). The CDR3 totals 17 residues. CDR3 sequence reads: CASSSLQGRPTNYGYTF. In DNA form, the CDR3 reads TGTGCCAGCAGCTCTCTACAAGGGAGGCCTACTAACTATGGCTACACCTTC. Full variable domain (rest looked up from reference TRBV7-9 and TRBJ1-2): DTGVSQNPRHKITKRGQNVTFRCDPISEHNRLYWYRQTLGQGPEFLTYFQNEAQLEKSRLLSDRFSAERPKGSFSTLEIQRTEQGDSAMYLCASSSLQGRPTNYGYTFGSGTRLTVV.

The rearrangement joins TRBV6-1 to TRBJ2-7; the D call may be TRBD1 or TRBD2 (6 bases each). Germline V lookup: CDR1 MNHNS, CDR2 SASEGT. Trimming cost V 0 bases and J 5 bases, with 11 bases left between them. CDR3 length: 14 amino acids. The CDR3 loop is CASSEAFGGHEQYF. The DNA of the CDR3 is TGTGCCAGCAGTGAAGCGTTCGGGGGCCACGAGCAGTACTTC.

The gene calls are TRBV5-1 and TRBJ1-1; possibly TRBD1 for D (6 bases). The CDR3 extends over 15 amino acids. V was pared by 0 bases and J by 1 base, with 10 bases between. Germline assignment: CDR1 SGHRS and CDR2 YFSETQ. The DNA for the CDR3 is TGCGCCAGCAGCTTGGATGGACAGCCGAACACTGAAGCTTTCTTT. Its translation: CASSLDGQPNTEAFF.

The genes are TRBV6-1 and TRBJ1-5, with D perhaps TRBD1 (5 bases). The CDR3 extends over 17 amino acids. Between the trimmed V and J ends, which lost 4 bases and 2 bases, there was a span of 18 bases. Per the germline V gene, CDR1 is MNHNS and CDR2 is SASEGT. The CDR3 reads CASSVFRVPIGNQPQHF. CDR3 coding DNA: TGTGCCAGCAGTGTCTTCAGGGTCCCCATAGGCAATCAGCCCCAGCATTTT.

V usage is TRBV28 and J usage is TRBJ2-5, with TRBD2 matching 9 bases. Unmatched junction bases numbered 19, after V lost 6 bases and J lost 8 bases. This CDR3 is built from 17 residues. From germline, CDR1 is MDHEN and CDR2 SYDVKM. CDR3 loop: CASSPDSGSAVGFTQYF. The CDR3 DNA is TGTGCCAGCAGCCCCGATAGCGGGAGCGCCGTCGGGTTTACCCAGTACTTC.

This clone occurred a few times. This chain joins TRBV2 and TRBJ1-5; 7 positions agree with TRBD1. The CDR3 runs 18 residues. Germline V CDR1 and CDR2: SNHLY, FYNNEI. With 3 bases clipped from V and 0 bases from J, the junction kept 11 bases outside the gene matches. The CDR3 spells CASSERAGGLYSNQPQHF. Here the CDR3 DNA reads TGTGCCAGCAGTGAGAGGGCAGGGGGACTTTATAGCAATCAGCCCCAGCATTTT. Based on the CDR3 plus reference TRBV2 and TRBJ1-5, the full variable domain is EPEVTQTPSHQVTQMGQEVILRCVPISNHLYFYWYRQILGQKVEFLVSFYNNEISEKSEIFDDQFSVERPDGSNFTLKIRSTKLEDSAMYFCASSERAGGLYSNQPQHFGDGTRLSIL.